The 19 T cell receptor beta chains reported below all come from one sample, sequenced in a study of cytomegalovirus exposure and HLA in healthy donors. Sequenced by immunoSEQ multiplex PCR; TCRdb stores in-frame clones only, minus some. The data contain roughly 240,000 clones, about 86% of them singletons. Specimen: PBMCs. These receptors all come from a man between 18 and 29 years old in good health and CMV-seronegative.

The chain combines TRBV30 with TRBJ2-5; TRBD1 matches 9 bases. Germline V gives CDR1 GTSNPN, CDR2 SVGIG (reference sequence). Unmatched junction bases numbered 1, after V lost 5 bases and J lost 0 bases. The CDR3 runs to 13 residues. CDR3 sequence (DNA): TGTGCCTGGGACAGGGGGTACCAAGAGACCCAGTACTTC. It codes for CAWDRGYQETQYF.

This chain links TRBV13 with TRBJ2-3; D unresolved. Trimming took 5 bases from V and 1 from J, leaving 7 bases between them. The CDR3 contains 13 residues. Germline V gene sequence: CDR1 PRHDT, CDR2 FYEKMQ (reference sequence). The CDR3 region is CASSTRGTDTQYF. CDR3 sequence (DNA): TGTGCCAGCAGCACACGGGGCACAGATACGCAGTATTTT.

This clone was detected a few times. This rearrangement joins TRBV5-4 to TRBJ2-2; TRBD1 aligns across 10 bases. The V gene's germline CDR1 is SGHNT and CDR2 YYREEE (reference sequence). This CDR3 contains 15 residues. The ends lost 4 bases at V and 7 bases at J; junction bases unmatched: 7. CDR3 sequence reads: CASSKGTGEVGELFF. The CDR3 nucleotides read TGTGCCAGCAGCAAAGGGACAGGGGAGGTCGGGGAGCTGTTTTTT.

The CDR3 loop reads CASSLIGGSNQPQHF. CDR3 bases: TGTGCCAGCAGTTTAATCGGCGGCAGCAATCAGCCCCAGCATTTT. This chain joins TRBV27 and TRBJ1-5; D is ambiguous. The germline V and J ends were trimmed by 2 bases and 1 base, with 9 bases remaining between them. Germline values: CDR1 MNHEY, CDR2 SMNVEV (reference sequence). CDR3 length equals 15 residues.

This clone was counted between two and nine times. V usage is TRBV2 and J usage is TRBJ1-6; 7 bases line up with TRBD1. Germline-derived CDR1 and CDR2 are SNHLY and FYNNEI. This CDR3 contains 12 residues. V trimming: 4 bases; J trimming: 14 bases; junction bases outside the gene matches: 5. CDR3 in amino acids: CASSGGQISLHF. As DNA, the CDR3 is TGTGCCAGCAGTGGGGGACAGATATCCCTCCACTTT.

The J gene is TRBJ2-6, the V gene TRBV7-2, with D unresolved. The V gene's germline CDR1 is SGHTA and CDR2 FQGNSA. V shed 4 bases and J shed 3 bases, with 7 bases lying between them. This CDR3 has 14 amino acids. CDR3 sequence: CASSSRGGANVLTF. In nucleotides, the CDR3 is TGTGCCAGCAGCTCCAGAGGTGGGGCCAACGTCCTGACTTTC.

The chain has TRBV5-1 and TRBJ2-3, with D possibly matching TRBD2 (6 bases). V shed 0 bases and J shed 2 bases, with 16 bases lying between them. The CDR3 spans 17 residues. The germline gives CDR1 SGHRS, CDR2 YFSETQ. CDR3 region: CASSLAGGLRNTDTQYF. For the CDR3, the DNA is TGCGCCAGCAGCTTGGCCGGGGGTCTTAGAAACACAGATACGCAGTATTTT.

The gene calls are TRBV6-1 and TRBJ1-6; D is perhaps TRBD1 (6 bases). The ends were cut back, 5 bases at V and 3 bases at J, with 11 bases in the middle. Germline values: CDR1 MNHNS, CDR2 SASEGT. This CDR3 is 15 amino acids long. This chain's CDR3 is CASSSTGIYNSPLHF. The CDR3 nucleotides are TGTGCCAGCAGTTCTACAGGGATCTATAATTCACCCCTCCACTTT.

This rearrangement joins TRBV27 to TRBJ2-7; 10 bases are shared with TRBD2. Germline CDR1 reads MNHEY; CDR2 reads SMNVEV (reference sequence). After removal of 5 bases from V and 2 bases from J, the junction contained 6 bases not matched to a gene. The CDR3 totals 15 residues. CDR3: CASSPRTSGTYEQYF. DNA of the CDR3: TGTGCCAGCAGTCCCCGGACTAGCGGAACCTACGAGCAGTACTTC.

The CDR3 sequence: CASSLSLSTDEQFF. The DNA of the CDR3 is TGTGCCAGCAGCTTAAGCCTGAGTACGGATGAGCAGTTCTTC. J is TRBJ2-1 and V is TRBV7-3; D gene uncertain. Deletions cut 1 base from V and 8 bases from J, with 12 bases between. CDR3 length: 14 amino acids. Germline CDR1 and CDR2: SGHTA and FQGTGA.

The chain recombines TRBV11-2 with TRBJ2-3; 9 bases match TRBD1. Germline V gene lookup returns CDR1 SGHAT and CDR2 FQNNGV. With V trimmed by 3 bases and J by 1 base, 2 bases remained unmatched. The CDR3 length is 15 residues. CDR3 region: CASSLYRGRTDTQYF. CDR3 sequence (DNA): TGTGCCAGCAGCTTGTACAGGGGGCGCACAGATACGCAGTATTTT.

The CDR3 DNA sequence: TGTGCTCATCTCCGGGCGGGGGGTATTTTCGGAAATGAGCAGTTCTTC. Translation gives CAHLRAGGIFGNEQFF. V and J are TRBV2 and TRBJ2-1, with 8 nucleotides matching TRBD2. CDR3 length equals 16 residues. The germline gives CDR1 SNHLY, CDR2 FYNNEI.

The chain carries TRBV5-4 and TRBJ1-6; D gene uncertain. V was pared by 2 bases and J by 13 bases, with 28 bases between. Germline-derived CDR1 and CDR2 are SGHNT and YYREEE (reference sequence). The CDR3 totals 18 residues. Here the CDR3 reads CASSFASGIGRLVAPLHF. CDR3 DNA: TGTGCCAGCAGCTTTGCTAGTGGTATCGGCCGGCTCGTAGCTCCCCTCCACTTT.

V usage is TRBV6-1 and J usage is TRBJ2-5; 9 bases line up with TRBD1. Germline V gene data show CDR1 as MNHNS and CDR2 as SASEGT. V gave up 1 base and J gave up 7 bases; unmatched junction bases: 7. The CDR3 runs to 15 residues. The chain's CDR3 is CASSEDRGLLGTQYF. The CDR3 bases are TGTGCCAGCAGTGAAGACAGGGGGCTGTTGGGGACCCAGTACTTC.

The V and J genes are TRBV11-2 and TRBJ2-1, with TRBD2 as a possible D gene (5 bases). The length of the CDR3 is 16 residues. From germline, CDR1 is SGHAT and CDR2 FQNNGV. The V and J ends lost 6 bases and 0 bases respectively, with 15 bases between them. This chain's CDR3 is CASSPLDSSSYNEQFF. For the CDR3, the DNA is TGTGCCAGCAGTCCACTGGACTCGAGCTCCTACAATGAGCAGTTCTTC.

This chain links TRBV7-9 with TRBJ2-7; 10 nucleotides align to TRBD2. V was clipped by 4 bases and J by 4 bases; unmatched bases: 4. The V gene's germline CDR1 is SEHNR and CDR2 FQNEAQ (reference sequence). This CDR3 spans 14 amino acids. The DNA of the CDR3 is TGTGCCAGCAGCTCAGCGGGGGGGTTGTACGAGCAGTACTTC. Translating it yields CASSSAGGLYEQYF.

The chain joins TRBV5-6 to TRBJ2-7; 13 nucleotides align to TRBD2. From germline, CDR1 is SGHDT and CDR2 YYEEEE. The CDR3 covers 19 residues. J gave up 3 bases and V 5 bases, and 17 bases lay outside the gene matches. The CDR3 protein is CASRPTGLAGARRIYEQYF. The CDR3 DNA reads TGTGCCAGCAGACCTACCGGACTAGCGGGAGCCCGGAGGATCTACGAGCAGTACTTC.

In this sample, this clone turned up a few times. The chain combines TRBV11-2 with TRBJ2-1; 11 bases match TRBD2. Germline lookup yields CDR1 SGHAT and CDR2 FQNNGV. Losses at the gene ends were 5 bases for V and 9 bases for J; bases not matched to a gene: 15. CDR3 size: 17 residues. Here the CDR3 reads CASSVGGLSGRAGEQFF. The CDR3 bases are TGTGCCAGCAGCGTTGGGGGGCTTAGCGGGAGGGCCGGTGAGCAGTTCTTC.

This rearrangement joins TRBV25-1 to TRBJ2-3; TRBD2 aligns across 13 bases. This CDR3 comprises 17 residues. V lost 3 bases to trimming and J lost 3 bases; unmatched junction nucleotides: 6. Germline CDR1 MGHDK, CDR2 SYGVNS. The chain's CDR3 is CASSDGLAGDSTDTQYF. CDR3 sequence (DNA): TGTGCCAGCAGTGACGGACTAGCGGGAGACAGTACAGATACGCAGTATTTT.